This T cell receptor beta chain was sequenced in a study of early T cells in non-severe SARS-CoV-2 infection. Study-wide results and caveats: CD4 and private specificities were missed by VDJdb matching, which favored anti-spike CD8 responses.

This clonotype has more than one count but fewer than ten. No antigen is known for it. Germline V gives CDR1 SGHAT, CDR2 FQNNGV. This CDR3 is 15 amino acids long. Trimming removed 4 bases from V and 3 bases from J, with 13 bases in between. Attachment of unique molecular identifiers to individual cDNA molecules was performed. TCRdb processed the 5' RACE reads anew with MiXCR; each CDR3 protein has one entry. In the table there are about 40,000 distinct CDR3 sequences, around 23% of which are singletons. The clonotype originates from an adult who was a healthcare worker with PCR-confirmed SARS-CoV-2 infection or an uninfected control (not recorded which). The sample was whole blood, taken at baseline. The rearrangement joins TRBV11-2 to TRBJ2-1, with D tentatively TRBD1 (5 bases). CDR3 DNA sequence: TGTGCCAGCAGCTCCTCGGACAAATACTACAATGAGCAGTTCTTC. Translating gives CASSSSDKYYNEQFF.